The 28 T cell receptor beta chains listed next were all sequenced from one sample in a study of blood T cell repertoires in COVID-19. Sequenced by immunoSEQ multiplex PCR; TCRdb stores in-frame clones only, minus some. This repertoire shows just over 150,000 clones, more than 80% found once; its top ten account for about 16%. The sequencing input was peripheral blood. The receptors shown here come from a woman aged 40 to 50 with acute or convalescent COVID-19.

This chain links TRBV19 with TRBJ2-7, with 14 nucleotides matching TRBD2. Unmatched junction bases numbered 6, after V lost 5 bases and J lost 3 bases. The CDR3 spans 16 residues. Germline V gene lookup returns CDR1 LNHDA and CDR2 SQIVND (reference sequence). The CDR3 loop is CASSLTGTSGSYEQYF. The CDR3 region has the DNA TGTGCCAGTAGTCTCACCGGGACTAGCGGGAGCTACGAGCAGTACTTC.

This chain links TRBV5-6 with TRBJ1-1, with D hard to call. Trimming cost V 0 bases and J 5 bases, with 11 bases left between them. The CDR3 runs 14 residues. Germline values: CDR1 SGHDT, CDR2 YYEEEE. The CDR3 reads CASSLGQLRTEAFF. CDR3 coding DNA: TGTGCCAGCAGCTTGGGGCAGCTGAGGACTGAAGCTTTCTTT.

This clone was detected only once. The rearrangement links TRBV11-2 to TRBJ2-7, with 9 bases fitting TRBD1. V lost 4 bases and J lost 5; bases outside the gene matches: 6. Per germline, CDR1 SGHAT and CDR2 FQNNGV. This CDR3 has 14 amino acids. This CDR3 reads CASSYRDRVHEQYF. CDR3 DNA sequence: TGTGCCAGCAGCTACCGGGACAGGGTCCACGAGCAGTACTTC.

V is TRBV18 and J is TRBJ1-1; 9 bases align to TRBD1. CDR1 and CDR2 from the germline V gene are KGHSH and LQKENI. Unmatched junction bases numbered 9, after V lost 2 bases and J lost 5 bases. This CDR3 spans 16 amino acids. Here the CDR3 DNA reads TGTGCCAGCTCACCAGGAACAGGGGGCGCAAGGACTGAAGCTTTCTTT. It yields the protein CASSPGTGGARTEAFF.

The V gene is TRBV30, the J gene TRBJ1-5; D not resolved. The CDR3 length is 17 residues. Between the trimmed V and J ends, which lost 2 bases and 5 bases, there was a span of 22 bases. CDR1 is GTSNPN and CDR2 is SVGIG in the germline V gene (reference sequence). The CDR3 sequence: CAWSPRLSLGRYQPQHF. In DNA, the CDR3 is TGTGCCTGGAGTCCCCGGCTTTCGTTAGGGAGGTATCAGCCCCAGCATTTT.

This clone has only a few counts. This chain connects TRBV10-3 to TRBJ2-7; the D gene is possibly TRBD2 (6 bases). This CDR3 comprises 15 residues. Trimming pared 0 bases from V and 4 bases from J, leaving 13 bases between. CDR1 and CDR2 (germline): ENHRY, SYGVKD. The CDR3, as DNA: TGTGCCATCAGTGAGTCGGCGGACTACGGGTACGAGCAGTACTTC. This gives the protein CAISESADYGYEQYF.

The J gene is TRBJ2-7, the V gene TRBV7-8; TRBD1 is a possible D gene (5 bases). The CDR3 is made up of 15 amino acids. V shed 2 bases and J shed 2 bases, with 13 bases lying between them. Germline V gene lookup returns CDR1 SGHVS and CDR2 FQNEAQ. CDR3 in amino acids: CASSLYGQGAYEQYF. The CDR3 DNA sequence: TGTGCCAGCAGCTTATACGGGCAGGGCGCCTACGAGCAGTACTTC.

This chain connects TRBV7-3 to TRBJ2-1; TRBD2 aligns across 16 bases. CDR3 length: 19 amino acids. Germline CDR1 reads SGHTA; CDR2 reads FQGTGA. J was trimmed by 7 bases and V by 2 bases; bases with no gene match: 11. CDR3 amino acids: CASSLAGLAGGSHGNEQFF. The DNA of the CDR3 is TGTGCCAGCAGCTTAGCGGGACTAGCGGGAGGGTCCCATGGTAATGAGCAGTTCTTC.

The rearrangement joins TRBV9 to TRBJ2-7; 7 bases are shared with TRBD1. J lost 4 bases, V lost 4 bases, and 11 bases had no gene match. The CDR3 is 15 residues long. Germline-derived CDR1 and CDR2 are SGDLS and YYNGEE. In DNA form, the CDR3 reads TGTGCCAGCAGCCCTCAGGTTGGACAGGAGTACGAGCAGTACTTC. Translation gives CASSPQVGQEYEQYF.

This sequence joins TRBV7-8 and TRBJ1-1; D is uncertain. V was pared by 5 bases and J by 0 bases, with 13 bases between. CDR1 and CDR2 (germline): SGHVS, FQNEAQ. The CDR3 totals 15 residues. CDR3: CASSASYDMNTEAFF. DNA for the CDR3: TGTGCCAGCAGCGCCTCATACGACATGAACACTGAAGCTTTCTTT.

The rearrangement links TRBV19 to TRBJ2-2; 13 bases are a match to TRBD2. Germline CDR1 and CDR2: LNHDA and SQIVND (reference sequence). The CDR3 is 17 residues long. V lost 7 bases, J lost 2 bases, and 7 bases stayed unmatched. For the CDR3, the DNA is TGTGCCAGTACCACCGGACTAGCGGGAGTAAACACCGGGGAGCTGTTTTTT. Amino acid sequence: CASTTGLAGVNTGELFF.

CDR3 residues: CASSYRETQYF. For the CDR3, the DNA is TGTGCCAGCAGTTACCGGGAGACCCAGTACTTC. This chain joins TRBV12-3 or TRBV12-4 and TRBJ2-5; D is undetermined. The length of the CDR3 is 11 residues. Trimming pared 4 bases from V and 5 bases from J, leaving 5 bases between.

The chain couples TRBV5-1 to TRBJ2-1; D unclear. V lost 3 bases, J lost 0 bases, and 10 bases lay in between. From germline, CDR1 is SGHRS and CDR2 YFSETQ. The CDR3 extends over 15 amino acids. This CDR3 reads CASSSNEHSYNEQFF. CDR3 nucleotides: TGCGCCAGCAGCTCGAACGAACACTCCTACAATGAGCAGTTCTTC.

The chain joins TRBV30 to TRBJ1-1; no clear D gene. V shed 3 bases and J shed 3 bases, with 11 bases lying between them. This CDR3 region has 13 residues. Per germline, CDR1 GTSNPN and CDR2 SVGIG (reference sequence). CDR3 sequence reads: CAWSDGSDTEAFF. CDR3 in DNA: TGTGCCTGGAGCGATGGGAGTGACACTGAAGCTTTCTTT. Variable domain in full (rest from reference TRBV30 and TRBJ1-1): SQTIHQWPATLVQPVGSPLSLECTVEGTSNPNLYWYRQAAGRGLQLLFYSVGIGQISSEVPQNLSASRPQDRQFILSSKKLLLSDSGFYLCAWSDGSDTEAFFGQGTRLTVV.

This clone turned up a few times. The V and J genes are TRBV6-5 and TRBJ2-1; D is unresolved. The ends were cut back, 3 bases at V and 10 bases at J, with 16 bases in the middle. The CDR3 consists of 14 residues. Germline CDR1 is MNHEY and CDR2 is SVGAGI. The CDR3 sequence: CASSYWPEDLEQFF. The DNA for the CDR3 is TGTGCCAGCAGTTATTGGCCCGAGGATCTGGAGCAGTTCTTC.

The chain carries TRBV28 and TRBJ2-7; 8 bases are shared with TRBD1. J was trimmed by 4 bases and V by 4 bases; bases with no gene match: 12. CDR1 is MDHEN, CDR2 SYDVKM, per germline. This CDR3 has 16 residues. Here the CDR3 reads CASSSTRQGARYEQYF. The CDR3 DNA sequence: TGTGCCAGCAGTTCAACAAGGCAGGGGGCTCGGTACGAGCAGTACTTC.

The rearrangement links TRBV6-4 to TRBJ2-3, with D possibly TRBD2 on 5 matching bases. Trimming left V 7 bases short and J 3 bases short, with 11 bases between. The CDR3 is made up of 13 amino acids. CDR1 and CDR2 (germline): MRHNA, SNTAGT. The CDR3 coding sequence is TGTGCCAGCACCAAACTAGAGACAGATACGCAGTATTTT. This sequence encodes CASTKLETDTQYF.

The chain links TRBV15 to TRBJ2-7; TRBD2 might be the D (6 bases). V gave up 0 bases and J gave up 6 bases, with 15 bases separating them. The length of the CDR3 is 15 residues. Per the germline V gene, CDR1 is LNHNV and CDR2 is YYDKDF (reference sequence). For the CDR3, the DNA is TGTGCCACCAGCAGAGAGCTGCAGGTCGGGGGCGAGCAGTACTTC. Its protein is CATSRELQVGGEQYF.

The rearrangement uses TRBV19 and TRBJ1-2; 11 bases are a match to TRBD1. Germline V gives CDR1 LNHDA, CDR2 SQIVND (reference sequence). CDR3 size: 15 residues. V lost 2 bases, J lost 4 bases, and 3 bases stayed unmatched. The CDR3 nucleotides are TGTGCCAGTAGTATAACCGGGACAGGGGGCTATGGCTACACCTTC. This translates into CASSITGTGGYGYTF.

This clone was found a few times. The chain combines TRBV15 with TRBJ2-3, with unresolved D. This CDR3 has 13 residues. The germline CDR1 and CDR2 sequences are LNHNV and YYDKDF (reference sequence). The V end lost 1 base, the J end lost 6 bases, and 8 bases lay between the germline ends. Written as DNA, the CDR3 is TGTGCCACCAGCAGAGCCTACTCGGATACGCAGTATTTT. Its protein is CATSRAYSDTQYF.

V is TRBV19 and J is TRBJ1-5; D is undetermined. The CDR3 totals 14 residues. V lost 6 bases and J lost 3, with 12 bases in between. Germline CDR1 reads LNHDA; CDR2 reads SQIVND (reference sequence). CDR3 nucleotides: TGTGCCAGTAGATACCGGGGATACAATCAGCCCCAGCATTTT. Translating it yields CASRYRGYNQPQHF.

The V and J genes are TRBV7-9 and TRBJ2-7, with D hard to call. Germline V CDR1 and CDR2: SEHNR, FQNEAQ (reference sequence). This CDR3 comprises 12 residues. Trimming shortened V by 2 bases and J by 12 bases, and 14 bases separated the two germline ends. The CDR3 loop is CASSLSSAEPYF. The CDR3 region has the DNA TGTGCCAGCAGCTTAAGTTCCGCAGAACCGTACTTC. The full variable domain, in which reference TRBV7-9 and TRBJ2-7 provide the parts outside the CDR3, is DTGVSQNPRHKITKRGQNVTFRCDPISEHNRLYWYRQTLGQGPEFLTYFQNEAQLEKSRLLSDRFSAERPKGSFSTLEIQRTEQGDSAMYLCASSLSSAEPYFGPGTRLTVT.

This clone occurred once. The chain links TRBV19 to TRBJ2-5, with D perhaps matching TRBD1 (5 bases). The CDR3 has 15 residues. Germline V lookup: CDR1 LNHDA, CDR2 SQIVND (reference sequence). V lost 4 bases and J 4 bases, leaving 16 bases between the germline ends. CDR3 nucleotide sequence: TGTGCCAGTAGTAGCCCGACAAGGGGTCGAGAGACCCAGTACTTC. It yields the protein CASSSPTRGRETQYF.

CDR3 sequence (DNA): TGTGCCAGCAGCCGGCAGACAGGTCACTCAGAAGCTTTCTTT. It encodes CASSRQTGHSEAFF. V gene TRBV7-9 combines with J gene TRBJ1-1; a possible D gene is TRBD1 (6 bases). The CDR3 has 14 amino acids. Between the trimmed V and J ends, which lost 5 bases and 8 bases, there was a span of 18 bases. Germline CDR1 SEHNR, CDR2 FQNEAQ (reference sequence).

The chain combines TRBV9 with TRBJ2-7, with 8 bases fitting TRBD2. The length of the CDR3 is 16 residues. V gave up 4 bases and J gave up 7 bases; unmatched junction bases: 16. Germline CDR1 is SGDLS and CDR2 is YYNGEE. The CDR3 coding sequence is TGTGCCAGCAGCTCCGGGGGCGGCGGGAGGCTTAGGGAGCAGTACTTC. Its protein product is CASSSGGGGRLREQYF.

J is TRBJ2-2 and V is TRBV30, with TRBD2 matching over 7 bases. The CDR3 length is 14 residues. Looked up from germline, CDR1 is GTSNPN and CDR2 is SVGIG (reference sequence). The trim removed 8 bases at V and 3 bases at J, leaving 9 bases unmatched. The CDR3 sequence is CAEGVGGDTGELFF. CDR3 nucleotide sequence: TGTGCCGAAGGTGTGGGAGGGGACACCGGGGAGCTGTTTTTT. The full variable domain, in which reference TRBV30 and TRBJ2-2 provide the parts outside the CDR3, is SQTIHQWPATLVQPVGSPLSLECTVEGTSNPNLYWYRQAAGRGLQLLFYSVGIGQISSEVPQNLSASRPQDRQFILSSKKLLLSDSGFYLCAEGVGGDTGELFFGEGSRLTVL.

DNA of the CDR3: TGTGCCAGCAGTGGGGATCTGGGCGCGGGGTCTGGGGCCAACGTCCTGACTTTC. Translated: CASSGDLGAGSGANVLTF. The rearrangement uses TRBV6-1 and TRBJ2-6; tentative D call: TRBD2 (6 bases). CDR1 is MNHNS and CDR2 is SASEGT in the germline V gene. There are 18 residues in the CDR3. V was clipped by 4 bases and J by 1 base, with 17 bases between them.

The genes are TRBV21-1 and TRBJ1-4. TRBV21-1 is a recognized pseudogene. CDR3 length: 11 residues. The CDR3 DNA is TGTGCCAGCATCCGAGCTGAAAAACTGTTTTTT. It codes for CASIRAEKLFF.